These 3 T cell receptor beta chains share one sample of origin, sequenced in a study of blood T cell repertoires in COVID-19. TCRdb's table, derived via immunoSEQ multiplex PCR, lists solely in-frame clones and lacks some. The sample has about 90,000 clones, less than 85% seen once. Material: peripheral blood. These receptors all come from a woman aged 70-85 years with acute or convalescent COVID-19.

This clone was picked up a small number of times. The chain recombines TRBV11-2 with TRBJ2-7, with 7 bases matching TRBD2. V shed 4 bases and J 5 bases; nucleotides not matched to a gene: 8. The germline CDR1 and CDR2 sequences are SGHAT and FQNNGV. This CDR3 contains 14 residues. This CDR3 reads CASSWGLMGDEQYF. CDR3 DNA: TGTGCCAGCAGCTGGGGACTAATGGGGGACGAGCAGTACTTC.

DNA for the CDR3: TGTGCCAGCCACCCCTATAGCGGGAGTGGGGAGACCCAGTACTTC. Translating it yields CASHPYSGSGETQYF. The genes are TRBV5-4 and TRBJ2-5; 9 bases map to TRBD2. After removal of 7 bases from V and 5 bases from J, the junction contained 12 bases not matched to a gene. Germline loops: CDR1 SGHNT, CDR2 YYREEE (reference sequence). The CDR3 is 15 amino acids.

This rearrangement joins TRBV24-1 to TRBJ2-3, with 12 positions matching TRBD2. V gave up 4 bases and J gave up 4 bases; unmatched junction bases: 5. The germline gives CDR1 KGHDR, CDR2 SFDVKD. The CDR3 contains 16 residues. The CDR3 DNA is TGTGCCACCAGTGAACCTAGCGGGGGGGGTGCAGATACGCAGTATTTT. The encoded protein is CATSEPSGGGADTQYF.